This T cell receptor beta chain was profiled in a study of blood T cell repertoires in COVID-19. Sequencing used immunoSEQ multiplex PCR; TCRdb keeps in-frame clones, though not all of them. The sample lists almost 300,000 clones; roughly 86% were seen once. The CDR3 spans 14 residues. With V trimmed by 6 bases and J by 7 bases, 8 bases remained unmatched. Per the germline V gene, CDR1 is SNHLY and CDR2 is FYNNEI. This sequence originates from a woman aged 25 to 45 with COVID-19, enrolled during active disease. The specimen sequenced was peripheral blood. The J gene is TRBJ1-1, the V gene TRBV2; 10 bases line up with TRBD1. The CDR3, as DNA: TGTGCCAGCAGACTGACAGGGGGCGGGGGTGAAGCTTTCTTT. Translated: CASRLTGGGGEAFF.